This passage covers 15 T cell receptor beta chains from one sample sequenced in a study of OX40 agonist ivuxolimab in advanced cancers. TCRdb's table, derived via immunoSEQ multiplex PCR, lists solely in-frame clones and lacks some. The repertoire has tens of thousands of clones, more than 90% of them found once; the top ten carry more than 8.5%. The sequencing here drew on CD4+ or CD8+ T cells sorted from blood, taken in a trial of the OX40 agonist ivuxolimab. The receptors were sampled from an adult with an advanced solid tumor such as melanoma, head and neck, liver or kidney cancer.

The chain recombines TRBV6-5 with TRBJ1-2; D remains unclear. The CDR3 spans 13 residues. Germline CDR1 MNHEY, CDR2 SVGAGI. With 5 bases removed from V and 13 bases from J, the gap between germline ends came to 20 bases. The DNA of the CDR3 is TGTGCCAGCAGTGAACCCAACGGTTCGGAAGGCACCTTC. This encodes CASSEPNGSEGTF.

The V gene is TRBV6-1, the J gene TRBJ2-7, with D perhaps matching TRBD1 or TRBD2 (5 bases each). CDR3 length: 15 amino acids. Germline CDR1 is MNHNS and CDR2 is SASEGT. V was clipped by 2 bases and J by 2 bases, with 13 bases between them. The CDR3 sequence: CASSEYGTAAYEQYF. CDR3 sequence (DNA): TGTGCCAGCAGTGAATATGGGACGGCGGCCTACGAGCAGTACTTC.

The rearrangement joins TRBV14 to TRBJ2-1; no firm D call. Germline values: CDR1 SGHDN, CDR2 FVKESK. V shed 1 base and J shed 2 bases, with 15 bases lying between them. The CDR3 loop spans 17 amino acids. CDR3 amino acids: CASSQVEPGVPYNEQFF. DNA for the CDR3: TGTGCCAGCAGCCAAGTCGAGCCTGGCGTACCCTACAATGAGCAGTTCTTC.

The rearrangement links TRBV7-9 to TRBJ1-1, with a tentative D call TRBD1 (5 bases). Germline V gene sequence: CDR1 SEHNR, CDR2 FQNEAQ (reference sequence). V gave up 2 bases and J gave up 6 bases, with 19 bases separating them. CDR3 length: 16 amino acids. The CDR3 loop is CASSLITGTPRAEAFF. In nucleotides, the CDR3 is TGTGCCAGCAGCTTAATTACCGGGACCCCCCGAGCTGAAGCTTTCTTT.

The chain joins TRBV6-5 to TRBJ1-2; D possibly corresponds to TRBD1 (5 bases). CDR3 length equals 14 residues. Germline V CDR1 and CDR2: MNHEY, SVGAGI. Trimming left V 4 bases short and J 8 bases short, with 17 bases between. The CDR3 here is CASSSQGWAEGYTF. The DNA for the CDR3 is TGTGCCAGCAGTTCGCAGGGTTGGGCCGAGGGCTACACCTTC.

This sequence joins TRBV6-4 and TRBJ2-7; 9 nucleotides line up with TRBD2. Trimming removed 2 bases from V and 5 bases from J; junction bases left unmatched: 4. This CDR3 comprises 14 residues. Germline V lookup: CDR1 MRHNA, CDR2 SNTAGT. DNA of the CDR3: TGTGCCAGCAGTGACGGGACTAGCCGAAACGAGCAGTACTTC. The encoded protein is CASSDGTSRNEQYF.

The gene calls are TRBV19 and TRBJ2-5; D possibly matches TRBD1 or TRBD2 (5 bases each). Germline V CDR1 and CDR2: LNHDA, SQIVND (reference sequence). Deletions cut 6 bases from V and 5 bases from J, with 22 bases between. This CDR3 contains 16 residues. The CDR3 coding sequence is TGTGCCAGTAGCCATCGGGACGAGGGTTTGCAGGAGACCCAGTACTTC. It encodes CASSHRDEGLQETQYF.

This clone was counted once. The chain couples TRBV7-2 to TRBJ1-1; TRBD1 agrees at 12 bases. This CDR3 has 17 residues. V gave up 1 base and J gave up 7 bases; unmatched junction bases: 10. Germline CDR1 reads SGHTA; CDR2 reads FQGNSA. The CDR3 sequence: CASSLVFPGQGAIEAFF. The CDR3 DNA follows: TGTGCCAGCAGCTTAGTGTTTCCGGGACAGGGGGCTATTGAAGCTTTCTTT.

The chain links TRBV7-9 to TRBJ2-1; 13 positions agree with TRBD2. Unmatched junction bases numbered 15, after V lost 4 bases and J lost 6 bases. Germline assignment: CDR1 SEHNR and CDR2 FQNEAQ (reference sequence). The CDR3 has 19 amino acids. The CDR3 DNA is TGTGCCAGCAGCTGGCGGACTAGCGGGGGAGCCCATCCAGGCAATGAGCAGTTCTTC. Protein product: CASSWRTSGGAHPGNEQFF.

The chain carries TRBV7-8 and TRBJ2-7, with 9 bases that match TRBD1. The CDR3 has 12 residues. CDR1 and CDR2 (germline): SGHVS, FQNEAQ. The trim removed 1 base at V and 10 bases at J, leaving 2 bases unmatched. In DNA form, the CDR3 reads TGTGCCAGCAGCTTAGGGGACAGGGAACAGTACTTC. The encoded protein is CASSLGDREQYF. Full variable domain (remainder filled in from reference TRBV7-8 and TRBJ2-7): GAGVSQSPRYKVAKRGQDVALRCDPISGHVSLFWYQQALGQGPEFLTYFQNEAQLDKSGLPSDRFFAERPEGSVSTLKIQRTQQEDSAVYLCASSLGDREQYFGPGTRLTVT.

This CDR3 reads CASSLVLTQRAFYEQYF. In DNA form, the CDR3 reads TGTGCCAGCAGCTTGGTGTTGACCCAGCGGGCTTTTTACGAGCAGTACTTC. The V call is TRBV5-5, the J call TRBJ2-7; a possible D gene is TRBD2 (6 bases). The CDR3 is 17 amino acids. Germline CDR1 reads SGHKS; CDR2 reads YYEKEE (reference sequence). Trimming removed 0 bases from V and 4 bases from J, with 20 bases in between.

The CDR3 spells CASSPQDRGLSYEQYF. In DNA, the CDR3 is TGCGCCAGCAGCCCCCAAGACAGGGGGCTCTCCTACGAGCAGTACTTC. The chain carries TRBV4-1 and TRBJ2-7; 10 bases align to TRBD1. Germline loops: CDR1 MGHRA, CDR2 YSYEKL. The CDR3 runs to 16 residues. Trimming removed 4 bases from V and 0 bases from J; junction bases left unmatched: 6.

Written as DNA, the CDR3 is TGTGCCAGCAGCGATCGGGGCACCTACGAGCAGTACTTC. This codes for CASSDRGTYEQYF. This chain connects TRBV7-9 to TRBJ2-7; either TRBD1 or TRBD2 may supply D (5 bases each). Trimming took 5 bases from V and 2 from J, leaving 10 bases between them. CDR3 size: 13 residues. Germline V lookup: CDR1 SEHNR, CDR2 FQNEAQ (reference sequence).

This rearrangement joins TRBV13 to TRBJ1-5, with 7 bases fitting TRBD1. The CDR3 runs to 18 residues. CDR1 is PRHDT, CDR2 FYEKMQ, per germline (reference sequence). The V segment lost 0 bases and the J segment 4 bases; nucleotides outside the gene matches: 12. For the CDR3, the DNA is TGTGCCAGCAGCTTAGGGGCTAGTAGGGACAGCAAAAATCAGCCCCAGCATTTT. This sequence encodes CASSLGASRDSKNQPQHF.

J is TRBJ2-7 and V is TRBV5-1, with 12 bases identical to TRBD2. Trimming at V came to 3 bases and at J to 2 bases, leaving 3 bases not matched to a gene. The CDR3 totals 15 residues. Per the germline V gene, CDR1 is SGHRS and CDR2 is YFSETQ. CDR3 loop: CASSSGLAGPYEQYF. CDR3 sequence (DNA): TGCGCCAGCAGCTCCGGACTAGCGGGGCCCTACGAGCAGTACTTC. The whole variable domain, remainder taken from reference TRBV5-1 and TRBJ2-7, is KAGVTQTPRYLIKTRGQQVTLSCSPISGHRSVSWYQQTPGQGLQFLFEYFSETQRNKGNFPGRFSGRQFSNSRSEMNVSTLELGDSALYLCASSSGLAGPYEQYFGPGTRLTVT.